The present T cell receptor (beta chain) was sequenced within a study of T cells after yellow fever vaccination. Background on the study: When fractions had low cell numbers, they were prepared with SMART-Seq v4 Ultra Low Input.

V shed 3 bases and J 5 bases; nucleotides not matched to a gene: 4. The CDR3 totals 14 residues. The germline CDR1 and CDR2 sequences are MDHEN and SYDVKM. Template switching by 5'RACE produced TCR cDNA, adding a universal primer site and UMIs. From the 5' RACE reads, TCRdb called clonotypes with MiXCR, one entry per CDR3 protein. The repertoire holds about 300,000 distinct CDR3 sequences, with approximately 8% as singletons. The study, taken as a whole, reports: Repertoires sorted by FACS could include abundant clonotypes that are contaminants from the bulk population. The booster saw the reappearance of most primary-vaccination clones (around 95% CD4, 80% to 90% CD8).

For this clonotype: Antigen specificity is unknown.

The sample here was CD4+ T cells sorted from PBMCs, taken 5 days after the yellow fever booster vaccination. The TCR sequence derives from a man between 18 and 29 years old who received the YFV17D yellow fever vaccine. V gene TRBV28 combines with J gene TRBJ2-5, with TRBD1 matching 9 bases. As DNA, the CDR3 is TGTGCCAGCAGTTTGGGGGACAGGGTGGAGACCCAGTACTTC. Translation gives CASSLGDRVETQYF.